This is a list of T cell receptor beta chains from one sample in a study of regulatory T cells in long-lasting Graves disease. TCRdb re-derived calls from the multiplex PCR reads in MiXCR, one entry per CDR3 protein. The sample has 350,000 to 450,000 distinct CDR3 sequences, over 9.5% seen once. The same specimen was also included in a second study, on T cells in Graves' hyperthyroidism and ophthalmopathy.

Sequences were derived from peripheral blood mononuclear cells (PBMCs), sampled at new diagnosis, from a patient treated with antithyroid drugs. These receptors were collected from a woman under 30 with Graves disease. CDR3s leave out the opening cysteine and the closing phenylalanine or tryptophan. The order of the fields is J gene, V gene, CDR3 protein.

TRBJ1-4,TRBV4-1,ASSQDSSTNEKLF
TRBJ2-2,TRBV27,ASSPSRWGPGELF
TRBJ2-3,TRBV20-1,SAWDRVKRGDTQY
TRBJ2-1,TRBV4-1,ASSPIGLTGFNEQF
TRBJ2-2,TRBV14,ASSQDLGAYRGGELF
TRBJ1-2,TRBV15,ATSRGAGTGMYGYT
TRBJ2-1,TRBV7-3,ASSPPDNEQF
TRBJ2-5,TRBV12-3/TRBV12-4,ASSPGSSQETQY
TRBJ2-1,TRBV7-8,ASSFYPPPRGLAGSYNEQF
TRBJ2-1,TRBV11-2,ASSLRMTGGPRYNEQF
TRBJ1-4,TRBV7-8,ASSLRQINEKLF
TRBJ2-5,TRBV10-3,AIGVGTEETQY
TRBJ1-2,TRBV27,SSSLTSYAYGYT
TRBJ2-3,TRBV7-8,ASRSTSGTDTQY
TRBJ2-1,TRBV7-7,ASSLQTGISYNEQF
TRBJ2-5,TRBV6-2/TRBV6-3,ASSYSETTETQY
TRBJ2-7,TRBV25-1,ASSGQGPEQY
TRBJ2-3,TRBV2,ASSEGGFRTDTQY
TRBJ1-2,TRBV29-1,SVPERGGYGYT
TRBJ1-1,TRBV19,ASSEGEAF
TRBJ2-6,TRBV7-6,ASSAGMVLT
TRBJ2-1,TRBV18,ASSPVDRRSYNEQF
TRBJ2-2,TRBV12-3/TRBV12-4,ASHGTSGRLRTGELF
TRBJ1-6,TRBV7-9,ASSLDPNSPLH
TRBJ2-1,TRBV7-9,ASSSRGGSYNEQF
TRBJ1-4,TRBV27,ASSFWGFNEKLF
TRBJ1-5,TRBV9,ASSVGEGQPQH
TRBJ1-5,TRBV20-1,SASLDRMSQPQH
TRBJ2-1,TRBV20-1,SSTGSGTYEQF
TRBJ1-5,TRBV5-5,ASSRSGVSQPQH
TRBJ1-3,TRBV30,AWEEVSGNTIY
TRBJ1-2,TRBV2,ASSLRDRSNYGYT
TRBJ1-1,TRBV6-2/TRBV6-3,ASSYVLEAF
TRBJ1-5,TRBV7-2,ASSFTSFFGNQPQH
TRBJ1-2,TRBV30,AWSVLGDGYT
TRBJ1-5,TRBV4-1,ASSPVGEEYQPQH
TRBJ1-5,TRBV20-1,SAIRGGYNQPQH
TRBJ1-1,TRBV7-9,ASRADQGDTEAF
TRBJ2-2,TRBV28,ASSLAPIAGELF
TRBJ2-7,TRBV10-3,AIKSGSSWEQY
TRBJ2-1,TRBV20-1,SARGLAGVRMINEQF
TRBJ2-5,TRBV2,ASSEARTPQEETQY
TRBJ2-1,TRBV5-5,ASSEGLAGGHEQF